This section outlines one T cell receptor beta chain sequence together with its context. Its antigen is not known. CD45RO+ cells and CCR7-negative CD45RA+ TemRA cells were combined as CD8 memory. V was pared by 4 bases and J by 1 base, with 11 bases of the junction left unmatched. This CDR3 has 18 amino acids. CDR1 and CDR2 (germline): LGHNA, YNFKEQ. The data were produced by immunoSEQ multiplex PCR, yet TCRdb's version contains in-frame clones alone and is incomplete. The table has around 88,000 clones, 67% seen once. These data belong to a study of shared clonotypes between healthy human individuals. Study summary: Per-donor plates numbered three CD4 naive, three CD4 memory, two CD8 naive and one CD8 memory.

General study findings and limits: Among a few donors, roughly 5% of naive CD4 clonotypes were found in common. Estimated richness was generally greater in naive than memory subsets.

The source material was memory CD8+ T cells sorted from blood. Subset denoted: CD45RO+ cells pooled with CCR7-negative TemRA cells. This receptor was taken from a man in his thirties or forties in good health. V gene TRBV4-2 combines with J gene TRBJ2-2; 8 positions match TRBD2. The CDR3 DNA sequence: TGTGCCAGCAGCCGACCCGGTCTAGCGGGTATGAACACCGGGGAGCTGTTTTTT. Translating gives CASSRPGLAGMNTGELFF.